The 4 T cell receptor beta chains given below trace back to one sample, sequenced in a study of cytomegalovirus exposure and HLA in healthy donors. PCR was performed using 60 Vbeta and 13 Jbeta primers. Libraries were prepared by immunoSEQ multiplex PCR; TCRdb keeps only in-frame clonotypes and omits some of them. Of around 300,000 clones listed, around four fifths are singletons. Sequenced: PBMCs. The receptors come from a woman aged 40-49 years in good health and CMV-seropositive.

This clone is a singleton in its sample. The rearrangement uses TRBV6-6 and TRBJ2-7, with 7 bases aligning to TRBD2. V was clipped by 7 bases and J by 0 bases; unmatched bases: 9. Germline CDR1 and CDR2: MNHNY and SVGAGI (reference sequence). CDR3 size: 15 residues. The CDR3 bases are TGTGCCAGCACGCCTCGGGGCGGGAGCTCCTACGAGCAGTACTTC. Residues: CASTPRGGSSYEQYF.

For the CDR3, the DNA is TGTGCCAGCAGTTTATTGGAGATCTATAATTCACCCCTCCACTTT. Translated, it gives CASSLLEIYNSPLHF. V is TRBV27 and J is TRBJ1-6; unclear D gene. CDR1 and CDR2 from the germline V gene are MNHEY and SMNVEV (reference sequence). Trimming took 1 base from V and 3 from J, leaving 7 bases between them. There are 15 residues in the CDR3.

This clone was seen once. The chain employs TRBV28 and TRBJ1-5, with 12 bases matching TRBD1. The CDR3 has 17 amino acids. Germline V gene lookup returns CDR1 MDHEN and CDR2 SYDVKM. Unmatched junction bases numbered 6, after V lost 6 bases and J lost 0 bases. For the CDR3, the DNA is TGTGCCAGCAGCCCCGGGACAGGGGGCAATAGCAATCAGCCCCAGCATTTT. It is translated as CASSPGTGGNSNQPQHF.

V is TRBV19 and J is TRBJ1-4, with 8 bases matching TRBD1. Per the germline V gene, CDR1 is LNHDA and CDR2 is SQIVND (reference sequence). The CDR3 has 15 residues. Trimming took 3 bases from V and 5 from J; bases not matched to a gene: 5. CDR3 region: CASSIRDRTNEKLFF. The CDR3 coding sequence is TGTGCCAGTAGTATCAGGGACAGGACCAATGAAAAACTGTTTTTT.